The clone carrying this TCR beta chain was detected only a few times. The antigen is undetermined. A library of TCRbeta sequences, prepared with unique molecular identifiers, was generated. TCRdb passed the PCR reads through MiXCR, listing each CDR3 protein once. The data show hundreds of thousands of distinct CDR3 sequences, around 13% seen once. The ends were cut back, 7 bases at V and 1 base at J, with 3 bases in the middle. Germline lookup yields CDR1 SGHRS and CDR2 YFSETQ. CDR3 length: 10 amino acids. The entry originates in a study of T-cell reconstitution after alpha-beta-depleted transplantation in children. Whole-study findings and limits: The authors attributed T-cell counts and diversity one year after transplant mostly to newly produced T cells.

The source is a girl aged 2 to 9 with congenital amegakaryocytic thrombocytopenia, due to receive a stem cell transplant. The chain couples TRBV5-1 to TRBJ2-7; D is unresolved. Sequencing used PBMCs, obtained before TCRalphabeta/CD19-depleted stem cell transplant. CDR3 in amino acids: CASLSYEQYF. The CDR3 bases are TGCGCCAGCCTTTCCTACGAGCAGTACTTC. Full variable domain (remainder filled in from reference TRBV5-1 and TRBJ2-7): KAGVTQTPRYLIKTRGQQVTLSCSPISGHRSVSWYQQTPGQGLQFLFEYFSETQRNKGNFPGRFSGRQFSNSRSEMNVSTLELGDSALYLCASLSYEQYFGPGTRLTVT.